The present TCR beta chain was sequenced within a study of cytomegalovirus exposure and HLA in healthy donors. Germline V CDR1 and CDR2: KGHSH, LQKENI. Trimming removed 5 bases from V and 1 base from J; junction bases left unmatched: 15. The CDR3 runs to 18 residues. Study-wide findings and caveats: Reports showed the classifier diagnosing cytomegalovirus status with high specificity and sensitivity. The listing of approximately 160 TCR beta chains classed them as cytomegalovirus-associated. Confirmation was obtained in vitro that three CMV-associated chains are specific for CMV antigens.

Measured with immunoSEQ multiplex PCR; TCRdb has only the in-frame clones, and not every one. The sample records some 150,000 clones, just over 85% being singletons. Comment on this clone: Its specificity is not known.

This sequence joins TRBV18 and TRBJ1-1; the match to TRBD1 covers 8 bases. This clonotype was obtained from a human donor in good health. The sequenced sample consisted of PBMCs. The CDR3 reads CASSKSSGTGLTNTEAFF. The CDR3 coding sequence is TGTGCCAGCTCAAAATCCTCCGGGACAGGTCTTACGAACACTGAAGCTTTCTTT.